The rows below give T cell receptor beta chains drawn from one sample of a study of T cell repertoires in cytomegalovirus infection. TCRdb re-called the reads through MiXCR, storing one row per CDR3 protein. The sample yields 700,000 to 950,000 distinct CDR3 sequences, approximately 32% seen once. Their specific antigens are unknown. The source was cultured CD8+ T cells from PBMCs, collected from culture after CMV antigen stimulation. These TCRs come from a human donor in good health (CMV status not recorded). Some clones in this sample may be carry-over from other donors' samples. CDR3s include the opening cysteine and the closing phenylalanine or tryptophan. D genes are given only for firm matches. Where a row states a size, it is once, few, many or the class of an expanded clone; other rows omit it.

J gene: TRBJ2-5
V gene: TRBV19
D gene: .
clone size: .
CDR3 DNA: TGTGCCAGTAGCACCTGGGGGGGGCGCCAGGAGACCCAGTACTTC
CDR3 protein: CASSTWGGRQETQYF

J gene: TRBJ2-1
V gene: TRBV7-2
D gene: TRBD2
clone size: many
CDR3 DNA: TGTGCCAGCAGCTGGACTAGCGGGGGCTCCTACAATGAGCAGTTCTTC
CDR3 protein: CASSWTSGGSYNEQFF

J gene: TRBJ1-5
V gene: TRBV4-1
D gene: TRBD1
clone size: .
CDR3 DNA: TGCGCCAGCAGCCAGGGCACAGGGGGCTATAGCAATCAGCCCCAGCATTTT
CDR3 protein: CASSQGTGGYSNQPQHF

J gene: TRBJ2-5
V gene: TRBV19
D gene: .
clone size: once
CDR3 DNA: TGTGCCAGTAGTATGATAGGGGGGATGGAGACCCAGTACTTC
CDR3 protein: CASSMIGGMETQYF

J gene: TRBJ1-1
V gene: TRBV6-1
D gene: .
clone size: .
CDR3 DNA: TGTGCCAGCAGTTCCCCAGTTGGTGGGGGGAGGGTTGACACTGAAGCTTTCTTT
CDR3 protein: CASSSPVGGGRVDTEAFF

J gene: TRBJ2-4
V gene: TRBV6-2/TRBV6-3
D gene: .
clone size: once
CDR3 DNA: TGTGCCAGCAGTTCGACATTAACGGACATTCAGTACTTC
CDR3 protein: CASSSTLTDIQYF

J gene: TRBJ1-1
V gene: TRBV4-1
D gene: .
clone size: many
CDR3 DNA: TGCGCCAGCAGCCTAGATCCTTCAGGGAGGCCCACTGAAGCTTTCTTT
CDR3 protein: CASSLDPSGRPTEAFF

J gene: TRBJ2-7
V gene: TRBV7-9
D gene: .
clone size: .
CDR3 DNA: TGTGCCAGCAGCTTAGCCTCGGGACTTTTCTACGAGCAGTACTTC
CDR3 protein: CASSLASGLFYEQYF

J gene: TRBJ2-1
V gene: TRBV19
D gene: .
clone size: .
CDR3 DNA: TGTGCCAGTAGTCCCCGGCCCTTATCCTACAATGAGCAGTTCTTC
CDR3 protein: CASSPRPLSYNEQFF

J gene: TRBJ2-2
V gene: TRBV24-1
D gene: .
clone size: few
CDR3 DNA: TGTGCCACCAGTGACTTTACGAACACCGGGGAGCTGTTTTTT
CDR3 protein: CATSDFTNTGELFF

J gene: TRBJ2-1
V gene: TRBV5-4
D gene: TRBD2
clone size: many
CDR3 DNA: TGTGCCAGCAGCTTGAGGTCCCTAGCGGGGGCGATTTACAATGAGCAGTTCTTC
CDR3 protein: CASSLRSLAGAIYNEQFF

J gene: TRBJ2-1
V gene: TRBV19
D gene: TRBD2
clone size: .
CDR3 DNA: TGTGTCAGTAGTGCTAGCGGGGTAGGTGAGCAGTTCTTC
CDR3 protein: CVSSASGVGEQFF

J gene: TRBJ1-1
V gene: TRBV2
D gene: TRBD1
clone size: .
CDR3 DNA: TGTGCCAGCAGAAGGGACAGAGCGCTTACGACTGAAGCTTTCTTT
CDR3 protein: CASRRDRALTTEAFF

J gene: TRBJ2-7
V gene: TRBV6-1
D gene: .
clone size: .
CDR3 DNA: TGTGCCAGCAGTGAGGGGAGGGGGAATCAGTACTACGAGCAGTACTTC
CDR3 protein: CASSEGRGNQYYEQYF

J gene: TRBJ2-7
V gene: TRBV12-3/TRBV12-4
D gene: TRBD1
clone size: .
CDR3 DNA: TGTGCCAGCACCTCACAGGGGGCCTACGAGCAGTACTTC
CDR3 protein: CASTSQGAYEQYF

J gene: TRBJ2-1
V gene: TRBV7-4
D gene: .
clone size: .
CDR3 DNA: TGTGCCAGCAGCTTAGTCTTGGGGGCCCACAATGAGCAGTTCTTC
CDR3 protein: CASSLVLGAHNEQFF

J gene: TRBJ2-7
V gene: TRBV14
D gene: .
clone size: once
CDR3 DNA: TGTGCCAGCAGCCGAGAGCCGCCCTACGAGCAGTACTTC
CDR3 protein: CASSREPPYEQYF